Following are 18 T cell receptor beta chains from one sample sequenced in a study of regulatory T cells in long-lasting Graves disease. Both iRepertoire HTBI primers and Arm-PCR of CDR3 regions were used to build the TCR beta libraries. One entry per CDR3 protein, called by TCRdb with MiXCR from the multiplex PCR reads. The sample includes just over 600,000 distinct CDR3 sequences, less than 20% seen only once; the top ten take 18%. As to time point: newly diagnosed GD, antithyroid drugs for less than 3 months. Isolated PBMC RNA provided the starting material for the TCR library. The sample was also reused in another study, on T cells in Graves' hyperthyroidism and ophthalmopathy.

The sequencing used peripheral blood mononuclear cells (PBMCs), collected at new diagnosis, from a patient treated with antithyroid drugs. The receptor source for this set is a woman aged 25 to 39 with Graves disease.

This clonotype showed up many times. The chain recombines TRBV7-2 with TRBJ2-1; 7 bases match TRBD2. The CDR3 extends over 16 amino acids. CDR1 is SGHTA and CDR2 is FQGNSA in the germline V gene. With 5 bases clipped from V and 0 bases from J, the junction kept 7 bases outside the gene matches. In nucleotides, the CDR3 is TGTGCCAGCAGCCCGGGACTATTGGGCTCCTACAATGAGCAGTTCTTC. It is translated as CASSPGLLGSYNEQFF.

This clonotype was seen only a few times. The chain joins TRBV5-6 to TRBJ1-2; 8 bases fit TRBD1. The CDR3 is made up of 13 amino acids. The V and J ends lost 4 bases and 4 bases, in that order; junction bases with no gene match: 3. Germline CDR1 and CDR2: SGHDT and YYEEEE. The CDR3 loop reads CASSTGQVYGYTF. For the CDR3, the DNA is TGTGCCAGCAGCACGGGACAGGTCTATGGCTACACCTTC.

This clonotype was observed many times. The V call is TRBV7-2, the J call TRBJ2-3, with 7 bases that match TRBD2. Germline V gene data show CDR1 as SGHTA and CDR2 as FQGNSA. The CDR3 length is 15 residues. Trimming removed 4 bases from V and 6 bases from J; junction bases left unmatched: 10. The DNA of the CDR3 is TGTGCCAGCAGCTCGAGCGGGACCCGGGGGGATACGCAGTATTTT. Translation gives CASSSSGTRGDTQYF.

This clonotype was detected only a few times. This chain uses TRBV28 with TRBJ1-3, with D perhaps matching TRBD1 (6 bases). CDR1 and CDR2 from the germline V gene are MDHEN and SYDVKM. Trimming stripped 8 bases from V and 1 base from J, with 15 bases between. The CDR3 is 15 residues long. CDR3 nucleotides: TGTGCCAGCCGGAAGGGGGGAGGATCTGGAAACACCATATATTTT. Translation: CASRKGGGSGNTIYF.

This clonotype occurred many times. The genes are TRBV12-3 or TRBV12-4 and TRBJ2-7; D gene ambiguous. Trimming took off 5 bases at V and 1 base at J, with 12 bases between the two ends. This CDR3 contains 14 residues. The CDR3 nucleotides are TGTGCCAGCAGTGCGAACATTGGTTCCTACGAGCAGTACTTC. Translated, it gives CASSANIGSYEQYF.

This clonotype was recorded once. Given a much more abundant clone one base away, this may be a read error. The chain is built from TRBV6-1 and TRBJ2-1; TRBD1 aligns across 10 bases. This CDR3 comprises 15 residues. Per germline, CDR1 MNHNS and CDR2 SASEGT. The CDR3 DNA reads TGTGCCACAGACCGGGACAGGGGTTCCTACAATGAGCGGTTCTTC. Its translation is CATDRDRGSYNERFF.

This clonotype was detected many times. The chain couples TRBV12-3 or TRBV12-4 to TRBJ1-1; 7 nucleotides match TRBD1. This CDR3 is 15 amino acids long. J gave up 1 base and V 5 bases, and 7 bases lay outside the gene matches. The CDR3: CASSKKTGRNTEAFF. CDR3 bases: TGTGCCAGCAGTAAAAAGACAGGGAGGAACACTGAAGCTTTCTTT.

The rearrangement joins TRBV30 to TRBJ2-1, with D tentatively TRBD1 (6 bases). The germline V gene encodes CDR1 GTSNPN and CDR2 SVGIG (reference sequence). This CDR3 has 14 amino acids. Trimming pared 4 bases from V and 4 bases from J, leaving 14 bases between. CDR3 residues: CAWNEDRQYNEQFF. The CDR3 region has the DNA TGTGCCTGGAACGAAGACAGGCAGTACAATGAGCAGTTCTTC.

The chain has TRBV7-8 and TRBJ2-1; possible D gene TRBD1, 6 bases. The germline V gene encodes CDR1 SGHVS and CDR2 FQNEAQ. With 6 bases removed from V and 7 bases from J, the gap between germline ends came to 19 bases. The CDR3 extends over 15 amino acids. The chain's CDR3 is CASRRSRTAPNEQFF. The CDR3, as DNA: TGTGCCAGCAGACGGAGTAGGACAGCACCTAATGAGCAGTTCTTC. Variable domain in full (rest from reference TRBV7-8 and TRBJ2-1): GAGVSQSPRYKVAKRGQDVALRCDPISGHVSLFWYQQALGQGPEFLTYFQNEAQLDKSGLPSDRFFAERPEGSVSTLKIQRTQQEDSAVYLCASRRSRTAPNEQFFGPGTRLTVL.

The V call is TRBV24-1, the J call TRBJ2-7, with 10 bases aligning to TRBD1. CDR3 length equals 15 residues. V gave up 5 bases and J gave up 4 bases; unmatched junction bases: 7. Germline V CDR1 and CDR2: KGHDR, SFDVKD. The CDR3 region has the DNA TGTGCCACCAGTGCACCGGGACAGGGGAGATACGAGCAGTACTTC. This sequence encodes CATSAPGQGRYEQYF.

This clonotype was seen at least ten times. The chain carries TRBV28 and TRBJ1-2, with D possibly TRBD1 on 6 matching bases. Germline assignment: CDR1 MDHEN and CDR2 SYDVKM. V lost 4 bases, J lost 0 bases, and 9 bases lay in between. The CDR3 has 14 amino acids. The CDR3 protein is CASSSQGPNYGYTF. The CDR3 bases are TGTGCCAGCAGTTCACAGGGTCCTAACTATGGCTACACCTTC.

Worth noting for this clonotype: A much larger clone lies one base from this, so it may be a read error. The chain employs TRBV28 and TRBJ2-1, with D tentatively TRBD2 (6 bases). V was trimmed by 1 base and J by 9 bases, leaving 16 bases between them. Germline assignment: CDR1 MDHEN and CDR2 SYDVKM. The CDR3 covers 15 residues. The CDR3 DNA reads TGTGCCAGCAGTTTATCCCGGCGCTCCGGGGGTGAGCAGTTCTTC. Residues: CASSLSRRSGGEQFF.

This clonotype was found a few times. The chain recombines TRBV2 with TRBJ1-5; tentative D call: TRBD1 (6 bases). CDR1 SNHLY and CDR2 FYNNEI come from the germline V gene. This CDR3 region has 14 residues. V was clipped by 7 bases and J by 9 bases, with 19 bases between them. This chain's CDR3 is CASTEGGAVWPQHF. The CDR3 region has the DNA TGTGCCAGCACCGAGGGGGGGGCGGTATGGCCCCAGCATTTT.

V and J are TRBV14 and TRBJ2-5; the match to TRBD1 covers 10 bases. CDR1 and CDR2 from the germline V gene are SGHDN and FVKESK. The J segment lost 1 base and the V segment lost 3 bases, leaving 5 bases of the junction unmatched. The CDR3 spans 16 residues. The chain's CDR3 is CASSHPDRGVQETQYF. DNA of the CDR3: TGTGCCAGCAGCCATCCGGACAGGGGGGTCCAAGAGACCCAGTACTTC. Full variable domain (outside the CDR3, taken from reference TRBV14 and TRBJ2-5): EAGVTQFPSHSVIEKGQTVTLRCDPISGHDNLYWYRRVMGKEIKFLLHFVKESKQDESGMPNNRFLAERTGGTYSTLKVQPAELEDSGVYFCASSHPDRGVQETQYFGPGTRLLVL.

This clonotype was seen ten or more times. The chain recombines TRBV20-1 with TRBJ1-6; 9 bases agree with TRBD1. V lost 1 base, J lost 5 bases, and 12 bases stayed unmatched. Germline values: CDR1 DFQATT, CDR2 SNEGSKA (reference sequence). The CDR3 is made up of 18 amino acids. The DNA for the CDR3 is TGCAGTGCTAGAGCGCCCCGGGACAGGGCGGGTGATAATTCACCCCTCCACTTT. Its translation is CSARAPRDRAGDNSPLHF.

About this clonotype itself: Mismatch with germline at one junction end may stem from a read error. V is TRBV9 and J is TRBJ2-7; D may be TRBD1 (6 bases). The length of the CDR3 is 14 residues. Germline V gene sequence: CDR1 SGDLS, CDR2 YYNGEE. The CDR3 protein is CASGVGDTNYEQYF. CDR3 nucleotides: TGTGCCAGCGGCGTGGGGGACACTAACTACGAGCAGTACTTC.

This clonotype appeared once. Being one base from a much bigger clone, this may be a read error. J is TRBJ1-5 and V is TRBV6-2 or TRBV6-3; 8 nucleotides match TRBD1. The CDR3 spans 14 residues. J gave up 7 bases and V 10 bases, and 12 bases lay outside the gene matches. Germline CDR1 is MNHEY and CDR2 is SVGEGT. This CDR3 reads CAIADREFTQPQHF. The CDR3, as DNA: TGTGCCATAGCGGACAGGGAGTTTACCCAGCCCCAGCATTTT.

In regard to this clonotype: At one end the junction does not follow the germline gene, possibly because of a read error. The V call is TRBV20-1, the J call TRBJ1-1, with 7 bases matching TRBD1. Per germline, CDR1 DFQATT and CDR2 SNEGSKA (reference sequence). The CDR3 loop spans 14 amino acids. CDR3 nucleotides: TGCAGTGCTAGGATCGACAGGGCGAACACTGAAGCTTCCTTT. As protein: CSARIDRANTEASF.